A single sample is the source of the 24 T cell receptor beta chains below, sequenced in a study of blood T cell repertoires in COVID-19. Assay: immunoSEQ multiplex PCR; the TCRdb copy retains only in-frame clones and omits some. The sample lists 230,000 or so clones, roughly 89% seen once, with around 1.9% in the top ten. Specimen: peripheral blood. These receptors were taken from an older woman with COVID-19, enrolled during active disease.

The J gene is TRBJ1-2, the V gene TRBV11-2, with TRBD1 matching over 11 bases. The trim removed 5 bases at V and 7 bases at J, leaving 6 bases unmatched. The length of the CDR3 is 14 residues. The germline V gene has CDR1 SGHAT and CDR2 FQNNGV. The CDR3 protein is CASSVGQGAFGYTF. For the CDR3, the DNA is TGTGCCAGCAGCGTCGGACAGGGGGCGTTTGGCTACACCTTC.

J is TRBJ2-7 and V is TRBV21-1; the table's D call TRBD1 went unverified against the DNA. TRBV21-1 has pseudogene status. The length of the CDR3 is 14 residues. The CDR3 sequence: CASAQRQQGNEQYF. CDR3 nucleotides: TGTGCCAGCGCCCAAAGACAACAGGGAAACGAGCAGTACTTC.

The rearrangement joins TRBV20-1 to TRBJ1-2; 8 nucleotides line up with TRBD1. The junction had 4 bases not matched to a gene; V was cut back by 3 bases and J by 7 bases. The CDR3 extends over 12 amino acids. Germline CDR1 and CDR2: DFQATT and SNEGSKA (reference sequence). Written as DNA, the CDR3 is TGCAGTGCTAGTACAGGGGGGGGTGGCTACACCTTC. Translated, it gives CSASTGGGGYTF.

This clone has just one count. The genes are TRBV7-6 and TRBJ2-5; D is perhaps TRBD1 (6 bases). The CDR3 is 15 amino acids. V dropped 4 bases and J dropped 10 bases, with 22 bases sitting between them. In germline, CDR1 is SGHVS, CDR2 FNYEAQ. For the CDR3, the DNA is TGTGCCAGCAGCTCCCTAGGATTACAGGGTTGGAACCAGTACTTC. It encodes CASSSLGLQGWNQYF.

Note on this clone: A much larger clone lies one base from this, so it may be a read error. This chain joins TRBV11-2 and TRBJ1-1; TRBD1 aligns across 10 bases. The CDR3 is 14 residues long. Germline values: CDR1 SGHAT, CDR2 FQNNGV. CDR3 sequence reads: CASGLEGTGAEAFF. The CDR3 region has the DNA TGTGCCAGCGGCTTAGAGGGGACAGGGGCTGAAGCTTTCTTT.

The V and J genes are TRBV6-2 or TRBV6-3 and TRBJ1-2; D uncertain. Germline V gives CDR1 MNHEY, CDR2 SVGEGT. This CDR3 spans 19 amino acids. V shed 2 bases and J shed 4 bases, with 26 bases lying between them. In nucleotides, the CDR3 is TGTGCCAGCAGTTACATCGCGAAGCTGGCAGGCAGTCGGGGCTATGGCTACACCTTC. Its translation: CASSYIAKLAGSRGYGYTF.

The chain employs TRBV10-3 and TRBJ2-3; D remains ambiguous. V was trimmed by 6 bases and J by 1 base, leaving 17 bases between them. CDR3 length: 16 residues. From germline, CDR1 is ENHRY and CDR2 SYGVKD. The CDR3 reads CAIRQTMATGTDTQYF. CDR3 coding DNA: TGTGCCATCAGACAAACTATGGCGACGGGCACAGATACGCAGTATTTT.

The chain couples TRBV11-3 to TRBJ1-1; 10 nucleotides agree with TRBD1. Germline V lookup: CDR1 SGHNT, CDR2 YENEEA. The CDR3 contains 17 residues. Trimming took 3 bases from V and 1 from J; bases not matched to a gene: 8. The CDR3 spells CASSLGQGSPGNTEAFF. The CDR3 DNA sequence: TGTGCCAGCAGCTTGGGACAGGGGTCACCCGGGAACACTGAAGCTTTCTTT. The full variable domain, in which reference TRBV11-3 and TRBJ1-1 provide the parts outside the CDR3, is EAGVVQSPRYKIIEKKQPVAFWCNPISGHNTLYWYLQNLGQGPELLIRYENEEAVDDSQLPKDRFSAERLKGVDSTLKIQPAELGDSAVYLCASSLGQGSPGNTEAFFGQGTRLTVV.

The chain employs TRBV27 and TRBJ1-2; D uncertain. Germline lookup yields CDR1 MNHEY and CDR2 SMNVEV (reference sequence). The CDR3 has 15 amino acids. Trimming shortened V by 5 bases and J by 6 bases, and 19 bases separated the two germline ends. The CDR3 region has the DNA TGTGCCAGCAGTCTGAACAGAGCCCACCCTAATGGCTACACCTTC. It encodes CASSLNRAHPNGYTF.

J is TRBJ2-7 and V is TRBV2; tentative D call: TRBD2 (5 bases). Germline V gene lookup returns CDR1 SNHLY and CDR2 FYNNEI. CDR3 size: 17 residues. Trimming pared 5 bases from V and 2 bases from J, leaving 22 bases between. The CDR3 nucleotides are TGTGCCAGCAGTCCCTTAAACCCGGCAGGACTTGCCTACGAGCAGTACTTC. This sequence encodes CASSPLNPAGLAYEQYF.

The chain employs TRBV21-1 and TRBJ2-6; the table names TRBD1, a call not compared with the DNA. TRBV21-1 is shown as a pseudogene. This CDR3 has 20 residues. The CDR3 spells CASSKDINDRGYPGANVLTF. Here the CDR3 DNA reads TGTGCCAGCAGCAAAGATATTAATGACAGGGGCTATCCTGGGGCCAACGTCCTGACTTTC.

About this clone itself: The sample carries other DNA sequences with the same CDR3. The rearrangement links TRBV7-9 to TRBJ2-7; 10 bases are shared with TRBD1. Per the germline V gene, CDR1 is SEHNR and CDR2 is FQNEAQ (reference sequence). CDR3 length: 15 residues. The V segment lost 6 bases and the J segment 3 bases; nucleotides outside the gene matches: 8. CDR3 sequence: CASRGRDRGSYEQYF. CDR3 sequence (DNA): TGTGCCAGCAGGGGACGGGACAGGGGAAGCTACGAGCAGTACTTC.

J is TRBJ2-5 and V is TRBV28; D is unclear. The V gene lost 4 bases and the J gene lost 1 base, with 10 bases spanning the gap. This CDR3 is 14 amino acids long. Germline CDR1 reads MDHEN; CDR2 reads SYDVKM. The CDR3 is CASSSPGSQETQYF. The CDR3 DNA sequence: TGTGCCAGCAGTTCCCCAGGCAGCCAAGAGACCCAGTACTTC.

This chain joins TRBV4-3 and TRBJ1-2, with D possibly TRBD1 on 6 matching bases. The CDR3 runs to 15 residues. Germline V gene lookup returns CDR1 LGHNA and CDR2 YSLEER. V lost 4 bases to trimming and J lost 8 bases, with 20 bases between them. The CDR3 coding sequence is TGCGCCAGCAGCCCTAGGTCAGGGGAGCAGGTCGGCTACACCTTC. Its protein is CASSPRSGEQVGYTF.

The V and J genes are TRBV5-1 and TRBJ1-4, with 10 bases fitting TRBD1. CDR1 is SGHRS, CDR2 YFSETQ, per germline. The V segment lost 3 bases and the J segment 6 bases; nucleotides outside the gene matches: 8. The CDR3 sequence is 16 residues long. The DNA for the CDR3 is TGCGCCAGCAGCTGGGCGACCGGGACAGGGGATGAAAAACTGTTTTTT. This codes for CASSWATGTGDEKLFF. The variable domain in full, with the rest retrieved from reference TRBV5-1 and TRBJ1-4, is KAGVTQTPRYLIKTRGQQVTLSCSPISGHRSVSWYQQTPGQGLQFLFEYFSETQRNKGNFPGRFSGRQFSNSRSEMNVSTLELGDSALYLCASSWATGTGDEKLFFGSGTQLSVL.

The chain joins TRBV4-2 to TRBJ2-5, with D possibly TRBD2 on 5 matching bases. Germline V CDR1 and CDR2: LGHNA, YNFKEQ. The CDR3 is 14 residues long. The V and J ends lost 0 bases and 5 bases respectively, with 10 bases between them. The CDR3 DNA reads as TGTGCCAGCAGCCAAGATCTTAGGAGGGAGACCCAGTACTTC. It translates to CASSQDLRRETQYF.

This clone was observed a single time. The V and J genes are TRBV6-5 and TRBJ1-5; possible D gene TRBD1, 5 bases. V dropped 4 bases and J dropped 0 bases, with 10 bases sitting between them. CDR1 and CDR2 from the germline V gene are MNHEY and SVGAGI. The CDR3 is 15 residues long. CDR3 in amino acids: CASSLGGHSNQPQHF. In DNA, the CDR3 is TGTGCCAGCAGTTTGGGGGGTCATAGCAATCAGCCCCAGCATTTT.

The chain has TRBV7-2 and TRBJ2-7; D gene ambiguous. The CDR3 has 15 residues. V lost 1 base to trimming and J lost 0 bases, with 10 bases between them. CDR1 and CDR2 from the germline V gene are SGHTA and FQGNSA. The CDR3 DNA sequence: TGTGCCAGCAGCTTAGGGAGCACGATCTCCTACGAGCAGTACTTC. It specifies CASSLGSTISYEQYF.

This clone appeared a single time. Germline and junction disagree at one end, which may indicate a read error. This CDR3 reads CATSDGTGFFF. In nucleotides, the CDR3 is TGTGCCACCAGTGATGGGACAGGTTTTTTCTTC. This chain uses TRBV24-1 with TRBJ2-7; 8 bases map to TRBD1. The germline V gene encodes CDR1 KGHDR and CDR2 SFDVKD. This CDR3 contains 11 residues.

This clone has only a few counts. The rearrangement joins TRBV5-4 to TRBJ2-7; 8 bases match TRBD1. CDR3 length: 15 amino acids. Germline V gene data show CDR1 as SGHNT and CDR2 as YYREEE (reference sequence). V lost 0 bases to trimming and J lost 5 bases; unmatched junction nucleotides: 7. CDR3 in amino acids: CASSLGPGGGDEQYF. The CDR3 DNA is TGTGCCAGCAGCTTGGGCCCAGGGGGCGGAGACGAGCAGTACTTC. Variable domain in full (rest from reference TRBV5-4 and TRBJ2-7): ETGVTQSPTHLIKTRGQQVTLRCSSQSGHNTVSWYQQALGQGPQFIFQYYREEENGRGNFPPRFSGLQFPNYSSELNVNALELDDSALYLCASSLGPGGGDEQYFGPGTRLTVT.

The CDR3 nucleotides are TGTGCCAGCAGCCAGACAGCGTACTACGAGCAGTACTTC. This encodes CASSQTAYYEQYF. The rearrangement uses TRBV14 and TRBJ2-7, with D tentatively TRBD1 (5 bases). There are 13 residues in the CDR3. Trimming pared 3 bases from V and 3 bases from J, leaving 9 bases between. Germline lookup yields CDR1 SGHDN and CDR2 FVKESK.

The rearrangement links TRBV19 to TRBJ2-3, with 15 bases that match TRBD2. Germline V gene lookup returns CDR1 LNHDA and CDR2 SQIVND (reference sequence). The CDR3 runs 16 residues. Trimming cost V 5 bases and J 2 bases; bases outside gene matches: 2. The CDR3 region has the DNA TGTGCCAGTAGTTGGACTAGCGGGGGGGCCACAGATACGCAGTATTTT. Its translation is CASSWTSGGATDTQYF.

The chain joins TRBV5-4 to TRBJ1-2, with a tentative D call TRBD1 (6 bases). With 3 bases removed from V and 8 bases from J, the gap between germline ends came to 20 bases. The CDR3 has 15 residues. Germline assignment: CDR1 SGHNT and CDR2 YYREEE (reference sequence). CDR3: CASSSGQTKRIGYTF. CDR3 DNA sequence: TGTGCCAGCAGCTCAGGACAGACAAAACGGATCGGCTACACCTTC.

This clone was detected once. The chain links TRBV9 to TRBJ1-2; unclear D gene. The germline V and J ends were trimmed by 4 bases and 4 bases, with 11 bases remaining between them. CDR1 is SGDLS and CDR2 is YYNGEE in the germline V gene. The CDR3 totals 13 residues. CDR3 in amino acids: CASSSGLLYGYTF. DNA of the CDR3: TGTGCCAGCAGCTCCGGACTCCTCTATGGCTACACCTTC.